The 2 T cell receptor beta chains given below trace back to one sample, sequenced in a study of T cells after yellow fever vaccination. TCRdb passed the 5' RACE reads through MiXCR, listing each CDR3 protein once. The table shows more than 350,000 distinct CDR3 sequences, with more than 9% occurring only once. Sample: PBMCs, taken on the day of the first yellow fever vaccination. These receptors were collected from a man aged 18 to 29 who received the YFV17D yellow fever vaccine.

This clonotype was seen a handful of times. The chain is built from TRBV9 and TRBJ2-1, with D unclear. The germline CDR1 and CDR2 sequences are SGDLS and YYNGEE. The ends were cut back, 0 bases at V and 3 bases at J, with 13 bases in the middle. This CDR3 has 16 amino acids. The CDR3 DNA sequence: TGTGCCAGCAGCGTAGGCCAATCCCCTCTCTACAATGAGCAGTTCTTC. Translated, it gives CASSVGQSPLYNEQFF.

The chain has TRBV12-3 or TRBV12-4 and TRBJ2-2; 7 nucleotides agree with TRBD1. The length of the CDR3 is 15 residues. V gave up 3 bases and J gave up 1 base; unmatched junction bases: 2. The CDR3 loop is CASSLGQRNTGELFF. CDR3 nucleotides: TGTGCCAGCAGTTTGGGACAGAGGAACACCGGGGAGCTGTTTTTT.